This T cell receptor (beta chain) was captured in a study of shared clonotypes between healthy human individuals. CDR3 size: 13 residues. J was trimmed by 5 bases and V by 7 bases; bases with no gene match: 6. Germline CDR1 and CDR2: SGHAT and FQNNGV. Libraries were prepared by immunoSEQ multiplex PCR; TCRdb keeps only in-frame clonotypes and omits some of them. The sample carries approximately 530,000 clones, approximately 95% recorded once. Study outcomes and limitations: Naive CD4 clonotypes were shared across several donors at roughly 4.6%.

A word on this clone: No antigen is known for it.

This clonotype was sampled from a woman in her twenties or thirties in good health. Sequenced sample: naive CD4+ T cells sorted from blood. The subset is: CD45RA+ positively selected. The chain couples TRBV11-2 to TRBJ2-5; 8 bases match TRBD2. CDR3 sequence reads: CASTLAGGETQYF. CDR3 nucleotide sequence: TGTGCCAGCACCCTAGCGGGCGGGGAGACCCAGTACTTC.